This T cell receptor (beta chain) was documented in a study of T-cell reconstitution after alpha-beta-depleted transplantation in children. Germline V CDR1 and CDR2: MNHEY, SVGAGI. V was clipped by 6 bases and J by 2 bases; unmatched bases: 3. The CDR3 runs 13 residues. Unique molecular identifiers featured in how the TCRbeta library was prepared. MiXCR, applied by TCRdb to the PCR reads, yields one record per CDR3 protein. This repertoire shows 490,000 or so distinct CDR3 sequences, around 13% found once; its top ten account for around 5.6%. There are many counts of this clonotype. The TCR originated in a human donor who donated a stem cell graft to a child with combined immunodeficiency. V gene TRBV6-5 combines with J gene TRBJ2-5; 7 positions match TRBD1. The sample consisted of PBMCs from the stem cell graft donor, taken from the stem cell graft. The CDR3 DNA is TGTGCCAGCAGAGGACAGGCTCAAGAGACCCAGTACTTC. It specifies CASRGQAQETQYF.